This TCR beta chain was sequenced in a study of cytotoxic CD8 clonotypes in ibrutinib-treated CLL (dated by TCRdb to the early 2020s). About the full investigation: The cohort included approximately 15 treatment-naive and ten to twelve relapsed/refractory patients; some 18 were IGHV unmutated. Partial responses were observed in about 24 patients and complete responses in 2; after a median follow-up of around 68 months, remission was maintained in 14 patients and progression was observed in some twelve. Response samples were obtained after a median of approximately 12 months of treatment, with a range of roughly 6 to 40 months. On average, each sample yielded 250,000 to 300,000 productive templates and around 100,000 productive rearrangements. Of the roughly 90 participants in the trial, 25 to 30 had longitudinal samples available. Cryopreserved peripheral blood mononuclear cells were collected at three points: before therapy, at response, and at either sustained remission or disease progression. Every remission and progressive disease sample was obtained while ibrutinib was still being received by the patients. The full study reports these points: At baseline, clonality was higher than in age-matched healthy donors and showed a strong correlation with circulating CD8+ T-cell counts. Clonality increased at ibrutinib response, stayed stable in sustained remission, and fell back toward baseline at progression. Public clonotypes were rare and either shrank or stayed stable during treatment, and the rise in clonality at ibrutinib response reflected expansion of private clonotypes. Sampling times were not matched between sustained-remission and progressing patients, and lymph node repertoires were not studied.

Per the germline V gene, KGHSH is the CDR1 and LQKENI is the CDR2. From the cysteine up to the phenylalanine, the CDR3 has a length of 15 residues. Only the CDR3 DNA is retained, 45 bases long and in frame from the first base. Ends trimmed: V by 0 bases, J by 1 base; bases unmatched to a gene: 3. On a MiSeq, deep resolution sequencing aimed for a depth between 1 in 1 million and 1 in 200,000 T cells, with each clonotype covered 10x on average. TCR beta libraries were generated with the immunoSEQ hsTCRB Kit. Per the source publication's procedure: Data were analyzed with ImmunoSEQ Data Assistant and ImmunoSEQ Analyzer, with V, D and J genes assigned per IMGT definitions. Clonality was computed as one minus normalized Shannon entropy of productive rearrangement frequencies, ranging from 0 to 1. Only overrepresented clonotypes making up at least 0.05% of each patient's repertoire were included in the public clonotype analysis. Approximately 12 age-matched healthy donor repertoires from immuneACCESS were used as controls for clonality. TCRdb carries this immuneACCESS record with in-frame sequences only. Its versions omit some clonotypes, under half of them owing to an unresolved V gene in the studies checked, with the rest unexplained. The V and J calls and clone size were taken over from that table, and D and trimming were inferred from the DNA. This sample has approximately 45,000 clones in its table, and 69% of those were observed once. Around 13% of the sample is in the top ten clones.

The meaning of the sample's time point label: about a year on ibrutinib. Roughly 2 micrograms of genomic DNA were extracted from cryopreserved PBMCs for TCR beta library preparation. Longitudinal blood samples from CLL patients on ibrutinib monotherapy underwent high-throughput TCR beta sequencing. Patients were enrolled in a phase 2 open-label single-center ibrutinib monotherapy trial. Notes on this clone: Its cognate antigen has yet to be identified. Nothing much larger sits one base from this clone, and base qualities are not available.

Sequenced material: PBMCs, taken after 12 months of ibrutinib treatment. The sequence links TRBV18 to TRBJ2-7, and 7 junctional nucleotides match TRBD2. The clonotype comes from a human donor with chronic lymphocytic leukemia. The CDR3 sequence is CASSPPSGASYEQYF. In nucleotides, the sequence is TGTGCCAGCTCACCACCCAGCGGGGCTTCCTACGAGCAGTACTTC.